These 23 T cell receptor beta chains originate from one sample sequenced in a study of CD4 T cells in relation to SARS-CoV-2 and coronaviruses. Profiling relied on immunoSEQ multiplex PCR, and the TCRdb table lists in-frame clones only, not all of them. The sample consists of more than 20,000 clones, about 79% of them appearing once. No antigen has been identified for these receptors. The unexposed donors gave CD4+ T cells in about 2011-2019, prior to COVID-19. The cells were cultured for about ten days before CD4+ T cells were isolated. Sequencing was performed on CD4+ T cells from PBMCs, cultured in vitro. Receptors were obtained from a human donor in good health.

CDR3 in amino acids: CARGSSGGYGYTF. Here the CDR3 DNA reads TGTGCCAGGGGATCGAGTGGGGGCTATGGCTACACCTTC. The chain joins TRBV2 to TRBJ1-2, with a weak D call TRBD1 (5 bases). V dropped 9 bases and J dropped 4 bases, with 15 bases sitting between them. CDR3 length equals 13 residues. Germline assignment: CDR1 SNHLY and CDR2 FYNNEI. Looking up the rest from reference TRBV2 and TRBJ1-2 gives the full variable domain: EPEVTQTPSHQVTQMGQEVILRCVPISNHLYFYWYRQILGQKVEFLVSFYNNEISEKSEIFDDQFSVERPDGSNFTLKIRSTKLEDSAMYFCARGSSGGYGYTFGSGTRLTVV.

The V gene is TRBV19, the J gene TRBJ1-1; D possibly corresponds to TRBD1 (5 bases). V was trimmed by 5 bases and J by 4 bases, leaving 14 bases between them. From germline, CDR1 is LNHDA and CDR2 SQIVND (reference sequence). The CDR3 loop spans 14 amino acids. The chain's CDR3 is CASSAQGAATEAFF. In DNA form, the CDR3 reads TGTGCCAGTAGTGCCCAGGGTGCGGCCACTGAAGCTTTCTTT.

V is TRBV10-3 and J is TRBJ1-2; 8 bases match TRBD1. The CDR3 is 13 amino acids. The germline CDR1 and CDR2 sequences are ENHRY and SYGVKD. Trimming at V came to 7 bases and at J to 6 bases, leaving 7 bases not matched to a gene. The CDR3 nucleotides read TGTGCCATCAATACCCCAGGGGGCGATGGCTACACCTTC. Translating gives CAINTPGGDGYTF.

The CDR3: CASSSGAGGTQYF. CDR3 DNA: TGCGCCAGCAGCAGTGGGGCGGGGGGGACGCAGTATTTT. The chain uses TRBV5-1 and TRBJ2-3; 9 bases line up with TRBD2. The germline gives CDR1 SGHRS, CDR2 YFSETQ. Trimming removed 4 bases from V and 9 bases from J; junction bases left unmatched: 6. This CDR3 is 13 amino acids long.

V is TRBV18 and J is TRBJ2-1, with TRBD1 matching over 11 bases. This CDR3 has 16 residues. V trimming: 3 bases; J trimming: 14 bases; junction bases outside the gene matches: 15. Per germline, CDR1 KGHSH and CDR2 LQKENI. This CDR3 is CASSPLPGQGGLHEFF. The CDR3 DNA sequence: TGTGCCAGCTCACCTCTACCGGGACAGGGGGGTCTGCATGAGTTCTTC.

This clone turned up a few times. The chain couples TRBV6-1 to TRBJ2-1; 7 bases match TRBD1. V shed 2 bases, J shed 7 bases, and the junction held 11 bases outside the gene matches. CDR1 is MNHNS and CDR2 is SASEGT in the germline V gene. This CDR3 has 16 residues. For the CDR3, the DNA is TGTGCCAGCAGTGAACTCCCCTCCCAGGGGGTGAATGAGCAGTTCTTC. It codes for CASSELPSQGVNEQFF.

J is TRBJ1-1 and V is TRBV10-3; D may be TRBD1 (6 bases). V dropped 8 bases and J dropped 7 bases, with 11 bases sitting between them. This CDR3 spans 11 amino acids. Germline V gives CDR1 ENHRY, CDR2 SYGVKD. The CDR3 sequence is CAIRARGEAFF. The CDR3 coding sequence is TGTGCCATCCGGGCCAGGGGTGAAGCTTTCTTT.

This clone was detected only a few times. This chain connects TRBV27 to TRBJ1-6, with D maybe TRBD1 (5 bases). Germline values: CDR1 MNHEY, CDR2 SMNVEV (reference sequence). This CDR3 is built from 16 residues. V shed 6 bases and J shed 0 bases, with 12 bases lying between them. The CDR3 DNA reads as TGTGCCAGCAGGGGACGGTCGAGCTCCTATAATTCACCCCTCCACTTT. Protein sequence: CASRGRSSSYNSPLHF.

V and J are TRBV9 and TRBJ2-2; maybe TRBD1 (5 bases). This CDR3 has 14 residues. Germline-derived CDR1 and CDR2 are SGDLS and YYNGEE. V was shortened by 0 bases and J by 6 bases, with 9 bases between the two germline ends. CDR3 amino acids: CASSVAGFSGELFF. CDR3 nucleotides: TGTGCCAGCAGCGTAGCAGGGTTCTCCGGGGAGCTGTTTTTT.

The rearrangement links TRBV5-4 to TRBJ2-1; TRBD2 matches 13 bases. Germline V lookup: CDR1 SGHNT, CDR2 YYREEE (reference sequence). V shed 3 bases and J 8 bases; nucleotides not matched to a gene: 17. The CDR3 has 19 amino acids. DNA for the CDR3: TGTGCCAGCAGCTCCTCCGCACTAGCGGGAGGGCGTCGCGACGATGAGCAGTTCTTC. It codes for CASSSSALAGGRRDDEQFF.

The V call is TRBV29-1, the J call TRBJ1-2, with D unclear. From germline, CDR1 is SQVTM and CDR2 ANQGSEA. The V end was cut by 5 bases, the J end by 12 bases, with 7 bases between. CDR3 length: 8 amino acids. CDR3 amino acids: CSVNADTF. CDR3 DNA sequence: TGCAGCGTTAATGCAGACACCTTC.

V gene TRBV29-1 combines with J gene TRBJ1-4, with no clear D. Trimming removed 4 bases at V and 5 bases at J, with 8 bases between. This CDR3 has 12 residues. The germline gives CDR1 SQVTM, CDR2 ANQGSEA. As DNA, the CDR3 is TGCAGCGTTGTGGTAGGGAATGAAAAACTGTTTTTT. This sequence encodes CSVVVGNEKLFF.

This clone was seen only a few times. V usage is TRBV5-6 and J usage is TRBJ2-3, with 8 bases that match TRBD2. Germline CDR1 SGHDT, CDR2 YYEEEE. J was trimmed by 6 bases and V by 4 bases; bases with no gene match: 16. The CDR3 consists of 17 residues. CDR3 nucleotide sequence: TGTGCCAGCAGCCCGCGGGAGACTAGCGTCAAAAGGGATACGCAGTATTTT. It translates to CASSPRETSVKRDTQYF.

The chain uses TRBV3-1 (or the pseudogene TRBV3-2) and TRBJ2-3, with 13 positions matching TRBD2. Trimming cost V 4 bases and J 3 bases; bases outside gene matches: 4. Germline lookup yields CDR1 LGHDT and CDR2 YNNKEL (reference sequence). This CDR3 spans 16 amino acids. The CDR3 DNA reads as TGTGCCAGCAGCCGAGGGACTAGCGGGATGACAGATACGCAGTATTTT. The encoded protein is CASSRGTSGMTDTQYF.

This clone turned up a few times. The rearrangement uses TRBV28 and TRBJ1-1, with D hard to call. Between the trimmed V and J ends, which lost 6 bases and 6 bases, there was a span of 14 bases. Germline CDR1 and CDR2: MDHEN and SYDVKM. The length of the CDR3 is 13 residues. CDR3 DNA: TGTGCCAGCAGGAAGAGGCGGCTCGCTGAAGCTTTCTTT. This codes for CASRKRRLAEAFF.

CDR3 nucleotides: TGTGCCACCAGTGATACGGGGACAGGGTGGAACGAGCAGTACTTC. Translation gives CATSDTGTGWNEQYF. The chain couples TRBV24-1 to TRBJ2-7; 9 nucleotides align to TRBD1. This CDR3 comprises 15 residues. Per the germline V gene, CDR1 is KGHDR and CDR2 is SFDVKD. The V segment lost 3 bases and the J segment 5 bases; nucleotides outside the gene matches: 7.

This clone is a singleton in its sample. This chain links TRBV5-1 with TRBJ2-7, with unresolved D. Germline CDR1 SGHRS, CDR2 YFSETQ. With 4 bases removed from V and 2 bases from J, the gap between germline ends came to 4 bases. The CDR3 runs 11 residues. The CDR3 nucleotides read TGCGCCAGCAGCGGGGCCTACGAGCAGTACTTC. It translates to CASSGAYEQYF.

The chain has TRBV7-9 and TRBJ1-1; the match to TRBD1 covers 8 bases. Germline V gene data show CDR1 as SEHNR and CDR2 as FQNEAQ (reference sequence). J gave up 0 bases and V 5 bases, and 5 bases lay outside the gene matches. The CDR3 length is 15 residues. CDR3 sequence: CASSPGQGMNTEAFF. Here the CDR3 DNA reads TGTGCCAGCAGCCCCGGACAGGGAATGAACACTGAAGCTTTCTTT.

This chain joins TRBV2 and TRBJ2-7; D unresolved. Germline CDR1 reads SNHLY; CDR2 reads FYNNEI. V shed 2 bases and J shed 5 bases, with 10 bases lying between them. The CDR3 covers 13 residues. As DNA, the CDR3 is TGTGCCAGCAGTGAATCCAGTCCCCACGAGCAGTACTTC. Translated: CASSESSPHEQYF. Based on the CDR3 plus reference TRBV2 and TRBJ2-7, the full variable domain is EPEVTQTPSHQVTQMGQEVILRCVPISNHLYFYWYRQILGQKVEFLVSFYNNEISEKSEIFDDQFSVERPDGSNFTLKIRSTKLEDSAMYFCASSESSPHEQYFGPGTRLTVT.

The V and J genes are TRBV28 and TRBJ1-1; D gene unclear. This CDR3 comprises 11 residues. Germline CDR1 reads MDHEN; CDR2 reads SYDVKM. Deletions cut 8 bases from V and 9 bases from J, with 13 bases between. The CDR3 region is CASGGGLKAFF. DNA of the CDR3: TGTGCCAGCGGTGGAGGGCTCAAAGCTTTCTTT. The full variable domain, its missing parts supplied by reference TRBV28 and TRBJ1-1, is DVKVTQSSRYLVKRTGEKVFLECVQDMDHENMFWYRQDPGLGLRLIYFSYDVKMKEKGDIPEGYSVSREKKERFSLILESASTNQTSMYLCASGGGLKAFFGQGTRLTVV.

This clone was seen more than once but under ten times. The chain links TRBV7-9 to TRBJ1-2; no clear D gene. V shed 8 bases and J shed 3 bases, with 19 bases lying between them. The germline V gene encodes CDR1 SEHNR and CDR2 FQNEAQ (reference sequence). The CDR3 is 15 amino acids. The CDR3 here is CASERRGGVDYGYTF. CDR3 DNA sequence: TGTGCCAGCGAGAGACGGGGTGGGGTAGACTATGGCTACACCTTC.

CDR3 coding DNA: TGCGCCAGCAGCCAAGATCTGGCGGGGTACCAAGAGACCCAGTACTTC. Protein product: CASSQDLAGYQETQYF. The chain has TRBV4-1 and TRBJ2-5, with a tentative D call TRBD2 (6 bases). The CDR3 has 16 amino acids. Germline CDR1 and CDR2: MGHRA and YSYEKL. With 0 bases removed from V and 0 bases from J, the gap between germline ends came to 11 bases.

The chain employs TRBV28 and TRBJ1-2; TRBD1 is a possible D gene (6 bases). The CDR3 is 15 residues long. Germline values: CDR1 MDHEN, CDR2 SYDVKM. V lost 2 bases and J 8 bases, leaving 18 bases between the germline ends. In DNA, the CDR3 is TGTGCCAGCAGTTTACAGGGCAGGGGCCGAGGAGGCTACACCTTC. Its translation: CASSLQGRGRGGYTF.